Below are 2 T cell receptor beta chains sequenced from a single sample in a study of T cells in Graves' hyperthyroidism and ophthalmopathy. Researchers took RNA transcripts and amplified the TCR beta CDR3 regions from them. During a first-round RT-PCR of the TCR CDR3, the HTBI primer set was used. Via MiXCR, TCRdb re-called the multiplex PCR reads, giving one row per CDR3 protein. The table shows under 650,000 distinct CDR3 sequences, with roughly 17% occurring only once. The sample was blood. The receptors stem from a woman aged 25 to 39 with Graves' hyperthyroidism.

The rearrangement joins TRBV28 to TRBJ2-1, with TRBD2 matching 7 bases. CDR3 length: 11 residues. The V gene's germline CDR1 is MDHEN and CDR2 SYDVKM. V gave up 10 bases and J gave up 12 bases; unmatched junction bases: 9. CDR3 bases: TGTGCCATCGGCGGCGGGAGTGGGCAGTTCTTC. Protein product: CAIGGGSGQFF.

The CDR3 coding sequence is TGCGCCAGCAGCGCCGGACAACAAGGAGATGAGCAGTTCTTC. Translated: CASSAGQQGDEQFF. This chain links TRBV5-1 with TRBJ2-1; possibly TRBD1 for D (5 bases). Trimming cost V 4 bases and J 8 bases, with 16 bases left between them. Per the germline V gene, CDR1 is SGHRS and CDR2 is YFSETQ. CDR3 length equals 14 residues.